One and the same sample provided the 30 T cell receptor beta chains below, sequenced in a study of response to subunit inactivated influenza vaccine. TCRdb used MiXCR to reprocess the RT-PCR reads, holding one entry per CDR3 protein. This table has about 540,000 distinct CDR3 sequences, under 30% appearing once. These records were also assigned to another study, of T cells expressing NK-cell markers. This second report adds: Researchers built TCR beta cDNA using 5'RACE template switching with UMIs.

The sample in question was CD4+ T cells sorted from PBMCs, obtained approximately 13 days after vaccination. The origin of the receptors is a man aged 45-60 years who received an inactivated influenza vaccine.

A remark on this clonotype: One base away lies a much larger clone, so this may be a sequencing read error. The rearrangement uses TRBV5-1 and TRBJ1-6; D is undetermined. This CDR3 comprises 15 residues. The germline V gene has CDR1 SGHRS and CDR2 YFSETQ. The V gene lost 2 bases and the J gene lost 7 bases, with 13 bases spanning the gap. In nucleotides, the CDR3 is TGCGCCAGCAGCTTCTCGACGGGCCCCAATTCACCCCTCCACTTT. Amino acids: CASSFSTGPNSPLHF.

The chain joins TRBV12-5 to TRBJ2-1, with D possibly TRBD1 on 5 matching bases. V lost 0 bases to trimming and J lost 0 bases, with 9 bases between them. Per germline, CDR1 LGHNT and CDR2 FRNRAP. The CDR3 runs 16 residues. The CDR3 sequence: CASGLVQGHSYNEQFF. CDR3 DNA sequence: TGTGCTAGTGGTTTGGTGCAGGGTCACTCCTACAATGAGCAGTTCTTC. Variable domain in full (rest from reference TRBV12-5 and TRBJ2-1): DARVTQTPRHKVTEMGQEVTMRCQPILGHNTVFWYRQTMMQGLELLAYFRNRAPLDDSGMPKDRFSAEMPDATLATLKIQPSEPRDSAVYFCASGLVQGHSYNEQFFGPGTRLTVL.

This clonotype was seen a few times. This sequence joins TRBV20-1 and TRBJ2-3, with 11 bases lining up with TRBD2. V gave up 7 bases and J gave up 0 bases; unmatched junction bases: 15. The V gene's germline CDR1 is DFQATT and CDR2 SNEGSKA (reference sequence). CDR3 length equals 18 residues. The CDR3 loop reads CSGTDYGTSGASTDTQYF. The CDR3 nucleotides are TGCAGTGGTACCGATTACGGGACTAGCGGAGCTAGCACAGATACGCAGTATTTT.

This clonotype has at least ten counts. CDR3 DNA: TGTGCCAGCAGCTTGGAGGGGACTAGCGGAGGGACCCAGTACTTC. Translation gives CASSLEGTSGGTQYF. The rearrangement uses TRBV5-6 and TRBJ2-5, with 11 bases lining up with TRBD2. With 0 bases clipped from V and 7 bases from J, the junction kept 5 bases outside the gene matches. Germline V gene data show CDR1 as SGHDT and CDR2 as YYEEEE. The length of the CDR3 is 15 residues.

The J gene is TRBJ2-2, the V gene TRBV5-4; 8 nucleotides match TRBD2. V lost 6 bases, J lost 5 bases, and 6 bases stayed unmatched. This CDR3 has 14 residues. CDR1 is SGHNT and CDR2 is YYREEE in the germline V gene (reference sequence). DNA for the CDR3: TGTGCCAGCACCGCGGGAGGAGGAACCGGGGAGCTGTTTTTT. It specifies CASTAGGGTGELFF.

This clonotype was picked up a small number of times. V is TRBV30 and J is TRBJ2-3; possible D gene TRBD2, 6 bases. The V gene's germline CDR1 is GTSNPN and CDR2 SVGIG (reference sequence). Trimming shortened V by 3 bases and J by 0 bases, and 7 bases separated the two germline ends. CDR3 length equals 13 residues. This chain's CDR3 is CAWRRGSTDTQYF. CDR3 nucleotides: TGTGCCTGGAGGCGGGGAAGCACAGATACGCAGTATTTT.

The rearrangement joins TRBV5-1 to TRBJ2-3; 11 positions agree with TRBD2. The CDR3 runs 16 residues. V shed 1 base, J shed 4 bases, and the junction held 5 bases outside the gene matches. CDR1 and CDR2 (germline): SGHRS, YFSETQ. Written as DNA, the CDR3 is TGCGCCAGCAGCTTGACTAGCGGGAGTATAGCAGATACGCAGTATTTT. Encoded protein: CASSLTSGSIADTQYF.

This clonotype turned up a few times. This chain's CDR3 is CASSPKTGWYGYTF. CDR3 bases: TGTGCCAGCAGCCCGAAGACAGGATGGTACGGCTACACCTTC. This chain links TRBV7-4 with TRBJ1-2; D is possibly TRBD1 (6 bases). Germline V lookup: CDR1 SGHVT, CDR2 SQSDAQ. The V and J ends lost 5 bases and 8 bases respectively, with 18 bases between them. This CDR3 has 14 amino acids.

This clonotype was recorded many times. This chain joins TRBV27 and TRBJ2-2; TRBD2 matches at 12 bases. V shed 10 bases and J 5 bases; nucleotides not matched to a gene: 8. This CDR3 has 15 amino acids. Looked up from germline, CDR1 is MNHEY and CDR2 is SMNVEV (reference sequence). CDR3 protein: CATSLAGGMTGELFF. The CDR3 DNA reads TGTGCCACTTCACTAGCGGGGGGTATGACCGGGGAGCTGTTTTTT.

The genes are TRBV2 and TRBJ2-5; the D gene is possibly TRBD1 (6 bases). Between the trimmed V and J ends, which lost 5 bases and 2 bases, there was a span of 18 bases. The CDR3 sequence is 16 residues long. From germline, CDR1 is SNHLY and CDR2 FYNNEI. CDR3 DNA: TGTGCCAGCAGTAGATCCCAGGGGCCCCATCAAGAGACCCAGTACTTC. This sequence encodes CASSRSQGPHQETQYF.

This clonotype was picked up a small number of times. V gene TRBV27 combines with J gene TRBJ2-6; D perhaps matches TRBD1 (5 bases). Germline V gene sequence: CDR1 MNHEY, CDR2 SMNVEV (reference sequence). The CDR3 contains 18 residues. Trimming took off 3 bases at V and 0 bases at J, with 15 bases between the two ends. The CDR3, as DNA: TGTGCCAGCAGTTTGCTACCGCGACAGATCTCTGGGGCCAACGTCCTGACTTTC. Translation gives CASSLLPRQISGANVLTF.

This clonotype has a handful of counts. As DNA, the CDR3 is TGCAGCGTTGAAGAAACAGGGAGGGAGACCCAGTACTTC. This translates into CSVEETGRETQYF. The J gene is TRBJ2-5, the V gene TRBV29-1; D may correspond to TRBD1 or TRBD2 (6 bases each). Trimming cost V 0 bases and J 5 bases, with 10 bases left between them. Germline V gene data show CDR1 as SQVTM and CDR2 as ANQGSEA. The CDR3 extends over 13 amino acids. The variable domain in full, completed from reference TRBV29-1 and TRBJ2-5, reads SAVISQKPSRDICQRGTSLTIQCQVDSQVTMMFWYRQQPGQSLTLIATANQGSEATYESGFVIDKFPISRPNLTFSTLTVSNMSPEDSSIYLCSVEETGRETQYFGPGTRLLVL.

The gene calls are TRBV6-4 and TRBJ2-7; D unresolved. The V gene lost 7 bases and the J gene lost 2 bases, with 24 bases spanning the gap. Looked up from germline, CDR1 is MRHNA and CDR2 is SNTAGT. The CDR3 is 17 amino acids. CDR3 coding DNA: TGTGCCAGCAAAGGCAGGAATACCCTAGTTGATCCCTACGAGCAGTACTTC. Translation gives CASKGRNTLVDPYEQYF.

This clonotype was detected a few times. The chain links TRBV7-2 to TRBJ1-2, with D unresolved. Deletions cut 2 bases from V and 10 bases from J, with 14 bases between. The length of the CDR3 is 13 residues. CDR1 SGHTA and CDR2 FQGNSA come from the germline V gene. The CDR3 loop is CASSLIAGKDYTF. CDR3 nucleotides: TGTGCCAGCAGCTTAATCGCAGGAAAGGACTACACCTTC.

This sequence joins TRBV5-1 and TRBJ2-3, with TRBD2 matching over 7 bases. This CDR3 is 15 amino acids long. Losses at the gene ends were 6 bases for V and 5 bases for J; bases not matched to a gene: 12. In germline, CDR1 is SGHRS, CDR2 YFSETQ. CDR3 nucleotide sequence: TGCGCCAGCACCCGGGCGTCTAGCGGCGGAGATACGCAGTATTTT. Its protein is CASTRASSGGDTQYF.

The chain carries TRBV10-3 and TRBJ2-3, with 7 bases lining up with TRBD1. This CDR3 is built from 15 residues. Germline CDR1 ENHRY, CDR2 SYGVKD. Trimming cost V 5 bases and J 1 base; bases outside gene matches: 6. CDR3 sequence: CAISPGQLRTDTQYF. The CDR3 nucleotides are TGTGCCATCAGTCCGGGACAGTTACGCACAGATACGCAGTATTTT.

In its sample, this clonotype was seen a few times. The rearrangement joins TRBV11-1 to TRBJ1-3; D gene ambiguous. The CDR3 contains 18 residues. V was pared by 4 bases and J by 9 bases, with 28 bases between. CDR1 and CDR2 from the germline V gene are SGHAT and FQDESV (reference sequence). CDR3 sequence reads: CASSSTPIGSEAARTIYF. The CDR3 bases are TGTGCCAGCAGCTCTACCCCCATCGGATCTGAAGCCGCGCGCACCATATATTTT.

The gene calls are TRBV3-1 and TRBJ1-2; D is ambiguous. V lost 0 bases, J lost 8 bases, and 7 bases lay in between. Looked up from germline, CDR1 is LGHDT and CDR2 is YNNKEL (reference sequence). The CDR3 consists of 12 residues. The CDR3 DNA reads TGTGCCAGCAGCCAAGAAGGAGGGGGCTACACCTTC. It specifies CASSQEGGGYTF.

This clonotype was detected a few times. CDR3 sequence (DNA): TGCGCCAGCAGCTTGGGAGTAGCGGGAGGATACAATGAGCAGTTCTTC. This gives the protein CASSLGVAGGYNEQFF. This chain joins TRBV5-1 and TRBJ2-1; 10 positions agree with TRBD2. This CDR3 is built from 16 residues. With V trimmed by 0 bases and J by 4 bases, 4 bases remained unmatched. CDR1 and CDR2 (germline): SGHRS, YFSETQ.

This clonotype was seen only a few times. The chain uses TRBV2 and TRBJ2-7, with D perhaps assigned TRBD1 or TRBD2 (6 bases each). CDR3 length: 14 amino acids. The V and J ends lost 1 base and 5 bases respectively, with 12 bases between them. The germline V gene has CDR1 SNHLY and CDR2 FYNNEI. The CDR3 sequence: CASSEEFGGHEQYF. Here the CDR3 DNA reads TGTGCCAGCAGTGAAGAGTTCGGGGGCCACGAGCAGTACTTC. Full variable domain (rest looked up from reference TRBV2 and TRBJ2-7): EPEVTQTPSHQVTQMGQEVILRCVPISNHLYFYWYRQILGQKVEFLVSFYNNEISEKSEIFDDQFSVERPDGSNFTLKIRSTKLEDSAMYFCASSEEFGGHEQYFGPGTRLTVT.

The gene calls are TRBV7-2 and TRBJ2-3, with 15 bases that match TRBD2. This CDR3 has 18 amino acids. Germline V CDR1 and CDR2: SGHTA, FQGNSA. After removal of 0 bases from V and 5 bases from J, the junction contained 6 bases not matched to a gene. The CDR3 DNA reads TGTGCCAGCAGCTTAGCCGGACTAGCGGGGGGGCCAAGAGATACGCAGTATTTT. This encodes CASSLAGLAGGPRDTQYF.

V gene TRBV5-1 combines with J gene TRBJ1-2, with 10 bases fitting TRBD1. The J segment lost 1 base and the V segment lost 3 bases, leaving 3 bases of the junction unmatched. The germline V gene encodes CDR1 SGHRS and CDR2 YFSETQ. The CDR3 spans 15 residues. CDR3 residues: CASSYGDRGNYGYTF. In nucleotides, the CDR3 is TGCGCCAGCAGCTATGGGGACAGGGGTAACTATGGCTACACCTTC.

The V and J genes are TRBV6-5 and TRBJ2-7; TRBD1 matches at 9 bases. The germline CDR1 and CDR2 sequences are MNHEY and SVGAGI. V was clipped by 3 bases and J by 6 bases; unmatched bases: 6. This CDR3 is built from 14 residues. The CDR3 here is CASSYTDRGVEQYF. CDR3 coding DNA: TGTGCCAGCAGTTATACGGACAGGGGAGTCGAGCAGTACTTC.

This clonotype was recorded a few times. The chain employs TRBV7-2 and TRBJ2-5; no definite D call. Trimming cost V 2 bases and J 6 bases, with 10 bases left between them. The CDR3 extends over 13 amino acids. Germline V gene data show CDR1 as SGHTA and CDR2 as FQGNSA. CDR3 sequence: CASSLNYLQTQYF. The CDR3 DNA follows: TGTGCCAGCAGCTTAAATTATCTCCAGACCCAGTACTTC.

This chain links TRBV6-5 with TRBJ2-7, with TRBD1 matching over 8 bases. The CDR3 sequence is 16 residues long. CDR1 and CDR2 from the germline V gene are MNHEY and SVGAGI. V shed 2 bases, J shed 7 bases, and the junction held 13 bases outside the gene matches. CDR3 DNA sequence: TGTGCCAGCAGTTACCCGGGCGGTCAGGGGGCGAGAGAGCAGTACTTC. This codes for CASSYPGGQGAREQYF.

This clonotype turned up a few times. V usage is TRBV5-1 and J usage is TRBJ2-5; no reliable D call. Trimming took off 0 bases at V and 2 bases at J, with 11 bases between the two ends. This CDR3 is 15 amino acids long. In germline, CDR1 is SGHRS, CDR2 YFSETQ. DNA for the CDR3: TGCGCCAGCAGCTTGGATTGGGTTACACAAGAGACCCAGTACTTC. Protein: CASSLDWVTQETQYF.

This clonotype was observed a few times. The chain has TRBV2 and TRBJ2-2; no definite D call. This CDR3 is 12 amino acids long. From germline, CDR1 is SNHLY and CDR2 FYNNEI. V lost 4 bases, J lost 3 bases, and 3 bases lay in between. CDR3 nucleotides: TGTGCCAGCAGTGGTCACACCGGGGAGCTGTTTTTT. Protein: CASSGHTGELFF.

V gene TRBV6-5 combines with J gene TRBJ1-3; a possible D gene is TRBD1 (5 bases). This CDR3 contains 17 residues. Trimming left V 1 base short and J 0 bases short, with 13 bases between. The germline V gene has CDR1 MNHEY and CDR2 SVGAGI. The CDR3: CASSYYGTGDSGNTIYF. The DNA for the CDR3 is TGTGCCAGCAGTTACTACGGAACAGGAGACTCTGGAAACACCATATATTTT.

The chain joins TRBV7-2 to TRBJ2-2, with 8 positions matching TRBD2. V shed 5 bases, J shed 6 bases, and the junction held 8 bases outside the gene matches. Germline loops: CDR1 SGHTA, CDR2 FQGNSA. The CDR3 has 15 amino acids. The CDR3 region has the DNA TGTGCCAGCAGCCCGGCCGGGGGGGGAGCCGGGGAGCTGTTTTTT. Protein: CASSPAGGGAGELFF.

V gene TRBV20-1 combines with J gene TRBJ2-7; TRBD2 matches 13 bases. Germline V gene lookup returns CDR1 DFQATT and CDR2 SNEGSKA (reference sequence). The CDR3 loop spans 15 amino acids. The V and J ends lost 5 bases and 2 bases, in that order; junction bases with no gene match: 6. The CDR3 DNA sequence: TGCAGTGCTTCGAGACTAGCGGGAGGACCCTACGAGCAGTACTTC. It encodes CSASRLAGGPYEQYF.